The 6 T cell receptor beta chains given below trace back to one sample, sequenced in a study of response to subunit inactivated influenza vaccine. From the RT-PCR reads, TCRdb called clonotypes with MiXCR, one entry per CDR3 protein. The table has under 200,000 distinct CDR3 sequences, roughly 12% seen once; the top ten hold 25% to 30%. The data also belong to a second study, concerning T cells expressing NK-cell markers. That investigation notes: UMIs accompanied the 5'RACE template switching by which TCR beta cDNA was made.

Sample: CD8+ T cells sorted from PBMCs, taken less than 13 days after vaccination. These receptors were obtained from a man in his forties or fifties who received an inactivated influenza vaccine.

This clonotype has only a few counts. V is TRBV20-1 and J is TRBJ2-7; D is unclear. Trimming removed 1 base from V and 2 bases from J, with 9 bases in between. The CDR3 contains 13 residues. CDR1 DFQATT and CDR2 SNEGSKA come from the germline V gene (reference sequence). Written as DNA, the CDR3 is TGCAGTGCTAGAGTGCCACTCGCCTACGAGCAGTACTTC. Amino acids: CSARVPLAYEQYF.

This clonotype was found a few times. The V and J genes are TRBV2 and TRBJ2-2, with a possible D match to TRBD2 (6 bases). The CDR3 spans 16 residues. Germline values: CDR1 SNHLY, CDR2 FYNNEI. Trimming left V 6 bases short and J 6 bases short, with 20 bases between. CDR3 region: CASRSKASEGAGELFF. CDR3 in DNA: TGTGCCAGCAGGTCCAAGGCTAGCGAGGGAGCCGGGGAGCTGTTTTTT.

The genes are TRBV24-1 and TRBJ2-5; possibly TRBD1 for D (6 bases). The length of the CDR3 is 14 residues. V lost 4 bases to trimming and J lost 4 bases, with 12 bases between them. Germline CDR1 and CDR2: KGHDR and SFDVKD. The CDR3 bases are TGTGCCACCAGTGACTATACAGGGTTAGAGACCCAGTACTTC. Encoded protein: CATSDYTGLETQYF.

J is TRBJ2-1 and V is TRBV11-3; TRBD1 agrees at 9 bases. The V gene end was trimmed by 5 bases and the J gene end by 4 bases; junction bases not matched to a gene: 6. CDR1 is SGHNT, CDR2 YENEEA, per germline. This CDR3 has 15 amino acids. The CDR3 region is CASSHTGGAYNEQFF. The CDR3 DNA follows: TGTGCCAGCAGCCATACAGGGGGCGCGTACAATGAGCAGTTCTTC.

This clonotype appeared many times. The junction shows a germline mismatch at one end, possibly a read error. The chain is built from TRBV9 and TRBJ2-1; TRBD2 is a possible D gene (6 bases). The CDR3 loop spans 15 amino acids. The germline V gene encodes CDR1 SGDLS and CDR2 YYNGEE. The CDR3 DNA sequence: TGTGCCAGCAGCGGTCAACGGGACTCCCACAATGAGCAGTTCTTC. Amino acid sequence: CASSGQRDSHNEQFF.

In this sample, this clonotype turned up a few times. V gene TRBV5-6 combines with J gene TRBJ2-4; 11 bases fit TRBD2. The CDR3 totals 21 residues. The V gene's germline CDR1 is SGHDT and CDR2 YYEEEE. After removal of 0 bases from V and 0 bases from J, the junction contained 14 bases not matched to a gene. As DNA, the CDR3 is TGTGCCAGCAGCTTGGCCGGGTTCCTAGCGGGAGGCCCAATAGCCAAAAACATTCAGTACTTC. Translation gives CASSLAGFLAGGPIAKNIQYF.